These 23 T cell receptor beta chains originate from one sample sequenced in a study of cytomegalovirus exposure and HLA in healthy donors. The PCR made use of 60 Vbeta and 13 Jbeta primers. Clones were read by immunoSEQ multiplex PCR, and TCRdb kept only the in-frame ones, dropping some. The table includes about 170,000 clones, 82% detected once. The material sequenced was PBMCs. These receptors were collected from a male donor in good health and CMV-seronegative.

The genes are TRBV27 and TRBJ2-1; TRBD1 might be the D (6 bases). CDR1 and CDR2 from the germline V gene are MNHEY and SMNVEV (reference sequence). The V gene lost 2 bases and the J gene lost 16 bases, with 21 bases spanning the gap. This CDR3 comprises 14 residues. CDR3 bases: TGTGCCAGCAGTTTAGGCGATAGGGACAAGTTCTTTTTCTTC. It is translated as CASSLGDRDKFFFF.

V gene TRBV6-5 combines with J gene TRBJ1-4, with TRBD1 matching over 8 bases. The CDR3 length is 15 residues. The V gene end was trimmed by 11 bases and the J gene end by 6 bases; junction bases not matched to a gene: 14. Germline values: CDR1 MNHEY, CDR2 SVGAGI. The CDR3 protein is CASSYRGTGHEKLFF. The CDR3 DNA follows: TGTGCCTCCAGTTACAGGGGGACAGGACATGAAAAACTGTTTTTT.

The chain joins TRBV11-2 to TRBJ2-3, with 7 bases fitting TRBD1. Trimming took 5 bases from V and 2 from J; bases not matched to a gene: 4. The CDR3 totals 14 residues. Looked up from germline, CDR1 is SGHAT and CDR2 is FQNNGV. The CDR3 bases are TGTGCCAGCAGCCCCGGGACAGTCACAGATACGCAGTATTTT. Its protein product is CASSPGTVTDTQYF.

CDR3 protein: CASSITGDTEAFF. CDR3 nucleotide sequence: TGTGCCAGCAGCATTACAGGGGACACTGAAGCTTTCTTT. This rearrangement joins TRBV5-4 to TRBJ1-1, with 7 positions matching TRBD1. CDR3 length equals 13 residues. V gave up 4 bases and J gave up 3 bases; unmatched junction bases: 3. Germline V gene lookup returns CDR1 SGHNT and CDR2 YYREEE (reference sequence).

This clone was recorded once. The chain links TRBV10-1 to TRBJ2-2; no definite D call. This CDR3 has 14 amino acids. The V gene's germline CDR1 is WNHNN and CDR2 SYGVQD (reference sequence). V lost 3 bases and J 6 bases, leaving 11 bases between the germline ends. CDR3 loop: CASSDPMTSGELFF. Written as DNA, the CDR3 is TGCGCCAGCAGTGACCCGATGACATCCGGGGAGCTGTTTTTT.

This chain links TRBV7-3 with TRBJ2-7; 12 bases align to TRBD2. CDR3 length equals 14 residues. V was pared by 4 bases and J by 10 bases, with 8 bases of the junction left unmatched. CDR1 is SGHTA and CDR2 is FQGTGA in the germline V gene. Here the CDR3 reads CASSSATSGGKQYF. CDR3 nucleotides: TGTGCCAGCAGCTCCGCGACTAGCGGGGGAAAACAGTACTTC.

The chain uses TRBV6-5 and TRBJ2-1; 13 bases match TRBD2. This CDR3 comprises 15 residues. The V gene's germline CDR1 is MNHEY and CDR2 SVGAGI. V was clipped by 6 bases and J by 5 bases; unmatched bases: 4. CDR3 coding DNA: TGTGCCAGCAGGGGACTAGCGGGGAATAACAATGAGCAGTTCTTC. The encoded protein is CASRGLAGNNNEQFF.

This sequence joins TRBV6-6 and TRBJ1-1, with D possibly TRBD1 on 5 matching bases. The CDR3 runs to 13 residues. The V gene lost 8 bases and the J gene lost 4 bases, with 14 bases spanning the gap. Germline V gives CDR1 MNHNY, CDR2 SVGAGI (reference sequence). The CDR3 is CASPRGVGTEAFF. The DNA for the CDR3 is TGTGCCAGCCCGCGGGGCGTTGGCACTGAAGCTTTCTTT.

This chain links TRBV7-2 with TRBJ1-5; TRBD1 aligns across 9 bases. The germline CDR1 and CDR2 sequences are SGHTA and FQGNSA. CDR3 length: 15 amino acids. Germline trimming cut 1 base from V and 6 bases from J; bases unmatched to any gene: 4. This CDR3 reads CASSLDGTGSQPQHF. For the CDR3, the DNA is TGTGCCAGCAGCTTAGATGGGACAGGGAGTCAGCCCCAGCATTTT.

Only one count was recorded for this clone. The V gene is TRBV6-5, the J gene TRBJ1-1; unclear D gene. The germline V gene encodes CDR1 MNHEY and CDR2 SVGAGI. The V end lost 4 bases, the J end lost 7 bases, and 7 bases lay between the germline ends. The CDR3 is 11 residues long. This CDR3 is CASSWAGEAFF. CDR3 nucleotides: TGTGCCAGCAGTTGGGCCGGTGAAGCTTTCTTT.

CDR3 nucleotides: TGTGCCACCAGCAGAGATAAGCAGGGGCAATTTGGCTACACCTTC. It yields the protein CATSRDKQGQFGYTF. The V gene is TRBV15, the J gene TRBJ1-2, with D perhaps matching TRBD1 (6 bases). The CDR3 has 15 residues. Germline V lookup: CDR1 LNHNV, CDR2 YYDKDF (reference sequence). V lost 0 bases and J lost 7, with 15 bases in between.

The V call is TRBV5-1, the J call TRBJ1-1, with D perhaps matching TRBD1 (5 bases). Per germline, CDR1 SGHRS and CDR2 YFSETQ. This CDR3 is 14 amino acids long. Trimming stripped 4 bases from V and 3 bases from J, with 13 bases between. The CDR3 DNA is TGCGCCAGCAGCGCAGGGAGGGCGGACACTGAAGCTTTCTTT. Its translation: CASSAGRADTEAFF.

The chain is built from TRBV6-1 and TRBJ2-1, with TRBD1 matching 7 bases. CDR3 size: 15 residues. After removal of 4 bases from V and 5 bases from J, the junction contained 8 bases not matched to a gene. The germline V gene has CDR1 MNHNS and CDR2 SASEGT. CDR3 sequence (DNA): TGTGCCAGCAGTGCGGACAGGCAGATTGACAATGAGCAGTTCTTC. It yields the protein CASSADRQIDNEQFF.

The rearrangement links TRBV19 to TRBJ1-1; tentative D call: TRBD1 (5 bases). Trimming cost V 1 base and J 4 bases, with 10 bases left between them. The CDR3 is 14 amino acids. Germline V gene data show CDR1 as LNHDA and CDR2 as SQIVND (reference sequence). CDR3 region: CASSIVGRGTEAFF. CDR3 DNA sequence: TGTGCCAGTAGTATAGTGGGAAGGGGCACTGAAGCTTTCTTT.

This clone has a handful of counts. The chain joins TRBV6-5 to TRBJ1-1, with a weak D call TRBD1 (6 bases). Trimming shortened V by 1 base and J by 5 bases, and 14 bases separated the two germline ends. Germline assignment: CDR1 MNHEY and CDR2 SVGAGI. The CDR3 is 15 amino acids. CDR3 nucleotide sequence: TGTGCCAGCAGTTACTTACGGGGGGCGCAGACTGAAGCTTTCTTT. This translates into CASSYLRGAQTEAFF.

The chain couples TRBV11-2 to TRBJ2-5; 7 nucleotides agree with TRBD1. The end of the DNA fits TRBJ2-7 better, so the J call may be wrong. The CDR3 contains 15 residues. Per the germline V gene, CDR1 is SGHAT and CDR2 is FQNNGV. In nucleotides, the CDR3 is TGTGCCAGCAGCGTACATTCGGTGACAGGGAACGAGCAGTACTTC. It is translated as CASSVHSVTGNEQYF.

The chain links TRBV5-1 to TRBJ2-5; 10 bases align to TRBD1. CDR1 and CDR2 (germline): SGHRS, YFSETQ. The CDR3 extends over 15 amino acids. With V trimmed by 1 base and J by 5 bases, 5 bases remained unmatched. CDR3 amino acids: CASSLRQGARETQYF. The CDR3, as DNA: TGCGCCAGCAGCTTGCGACAGGGGGCACGGGAGACCCAGTACTTC.

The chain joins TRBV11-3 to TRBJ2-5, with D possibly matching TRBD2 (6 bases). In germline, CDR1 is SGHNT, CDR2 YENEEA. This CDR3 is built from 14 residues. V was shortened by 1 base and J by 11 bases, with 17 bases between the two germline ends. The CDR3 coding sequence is TGTGCCAGCAGCTTAGCATCTTGGACGGGGGAGCAGTACTTC. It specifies CASSLASWTGEQYF.

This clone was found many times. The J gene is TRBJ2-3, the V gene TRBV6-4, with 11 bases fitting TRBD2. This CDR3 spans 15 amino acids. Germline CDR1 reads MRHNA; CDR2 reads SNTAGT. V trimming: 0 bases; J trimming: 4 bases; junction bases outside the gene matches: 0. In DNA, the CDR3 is TGTGCCAGCAGTGACTCACTAGCGGGAGCAGATACGCAGTATTTT. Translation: CASSDSLAGADTQYF.

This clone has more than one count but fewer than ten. The CDR3 nucleotides are TGTGCCAGCAGTTACTCGTGGGACAGCCTCGGAAAACTGTTTTTT. This sequence encodes CASSYSWDSLGKLFF. The chain links TRBV6-5 to TRBJ1-4; TRBD1 agrees at 7 bases. With V trimmed by 0 bases and J by 10 bases, 8 bases remained unmatched. CDR3 length: 15 residues. In germline, CDR1 is MNHEY, CDR2 SVGAGI.

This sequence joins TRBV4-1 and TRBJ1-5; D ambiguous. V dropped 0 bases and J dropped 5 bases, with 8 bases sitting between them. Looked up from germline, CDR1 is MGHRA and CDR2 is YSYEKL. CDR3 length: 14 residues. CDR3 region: CASSQDSQDQPQHF. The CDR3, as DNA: TGCGCCAGCAGCCAAGATAGTCAGGATCAGCCCCAGCATTTT.

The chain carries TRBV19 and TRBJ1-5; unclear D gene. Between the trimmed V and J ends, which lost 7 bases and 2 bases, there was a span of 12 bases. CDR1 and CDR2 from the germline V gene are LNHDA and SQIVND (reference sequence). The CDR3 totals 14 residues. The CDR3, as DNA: TGTGCCAGTACCATTGTTTTCCGCAATCAGCCCCAGCATTTT. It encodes CASTIVFRNQPQHF.

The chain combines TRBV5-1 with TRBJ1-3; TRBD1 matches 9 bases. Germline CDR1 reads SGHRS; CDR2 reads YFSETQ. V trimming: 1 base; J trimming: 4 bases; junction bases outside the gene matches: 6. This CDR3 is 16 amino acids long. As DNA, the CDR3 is TGCGCCAGCAGCTTGACCGGACAGGGGAGAGGAAACACCATATATTTT. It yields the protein CASSLTGQGRGNTIYF.